This T cell receptor (beta chain) emerged from a study of response to subunit inactivated influenza vaccine. One entry per CDR3 protein, called by TCRdb with MiXCR from the RT-PCR reads. This table holds some 640,000 distinct CDR3 sequences, about 15% found once. After removal of 4 bases from V and 0 bases from J, the junction contained 4 bases not matched to a gene. The germline V gene encodes CDR1 MGHDK and CDR2 SYGVNS. The CDR3 is 15 amino acids. In this sample, this clonotype turned up a few times. This receptor was taken from a man between 50 and 59 years old who received an inactivated influenza vaccine. Sequenced material: PBMCs from blood, taken roughly 2 weeks before vaccination. V and J are TRBV25-1 and TRBJ2-3; 7 nucleotides line up with TRBD1. CDR3 amino acids: CASSARTGSTDTQYF. The CDR3 region has the DNA TGTGCCAGCAGTGCCCGGACAGGTAGCACAGATACGCAGTATTTT.